In this sample, the clone carrying this TCR beta chain turned up once. Some clones are missing from TCRdb's copy, which holds only in-frame ones; the method was immunoSEQ multiplex PCR. The sample records 150,000 to 200,000 clones, roughly 86% being singletons. With V trimmed by 0 bases and J by 3 bases, 5 bases remained unmatched. The CDR3 runs 16 residues. Germline V gene data show CDR1 as SGHRS and CDR2 as YFSETQ. This sample is drawn from a study of blood T cell repertoires in COVID-19. This receptor was obtained from a woman aged 45-65 years with acute or convalescent COVID-19. The chain employs TRBV5-1 and TRBJ2-2; 7 bases are a match to TRBD1. Sample: peripheral blood. CDR3 coding DNA: TGCGCCAGCAGCTTGGTGGGGGACAGTTACACCGGGGAGCTGTTTTTT. It codes for CASSLVGDSYTGELFF.